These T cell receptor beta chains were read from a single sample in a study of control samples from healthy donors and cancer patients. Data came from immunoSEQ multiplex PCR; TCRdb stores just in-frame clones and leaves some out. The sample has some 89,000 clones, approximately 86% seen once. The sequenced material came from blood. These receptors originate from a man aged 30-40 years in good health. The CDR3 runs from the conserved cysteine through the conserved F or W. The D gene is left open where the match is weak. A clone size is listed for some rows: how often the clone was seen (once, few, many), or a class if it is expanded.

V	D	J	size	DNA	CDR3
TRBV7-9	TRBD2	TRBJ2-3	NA	TGTGCCAGCAGCTCACCTCTAGCGGGAACAGATACGCAGTATTTT	CASSSPLAGTDTQYF
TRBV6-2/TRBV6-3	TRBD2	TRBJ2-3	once	TGTGCCAGCAGTTTCCTTTGGACTAGCGGGGGGGCCGAAGATACGCAGTATTTT	CASSFLWTSGGAEDTQYF
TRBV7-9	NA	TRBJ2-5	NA	TGTGCCAGCAGCTTAGGGTCTACCCAGAGGGAGACCCAGTACTTC	CASSLGSTQRETQYF
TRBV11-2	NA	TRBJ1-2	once	TGTGCCAGCAGCTCAGGACAGATCTATGGCTACACCTTC	CASSSGQIYGYTF
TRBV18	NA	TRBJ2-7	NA	TGTGCCAGCTCACCCCAAGAGTCCGAGGAGCAGTACTTC	CASSPQESEEQYF
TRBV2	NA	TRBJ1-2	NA	TGTGCCAGCAGTGAAGTCGCTAACTATGGCTACACCTTC	CASSEVANYGYTF
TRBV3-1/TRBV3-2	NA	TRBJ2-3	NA	TGTGCCAGCAGCCAAGAAAAGGGAAAGGGACCATCTTTT	CASSQEKGKGPSF
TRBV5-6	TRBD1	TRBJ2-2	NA	TGTGCCAGCAGCTTTTGGGACAGGGGAGTTTCCGGGGAGCTGTTTTTT	CASSFWDRGVSGELFF
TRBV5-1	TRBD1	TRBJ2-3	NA	TGCGCCAGCGGCGGACAGGTAGCAGATACGCAGTATTTT	CASGGQVADTQYF
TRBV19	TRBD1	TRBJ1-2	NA	TGTGCCAGTAGTCAACAGGGGGCTGACTATGGCTACACCTTC	CASSQQGADYGYTF
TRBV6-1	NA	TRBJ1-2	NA	TGTGCCAGCAGTGAGGGCTTGGGGGGGGTTTATGGCTACACCTTC	CASSEGLGGVYGYTF
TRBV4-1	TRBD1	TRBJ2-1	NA	TGCGCCAGCAGCCAAGAAGTGCCTGGACAGGTGTCCTACAATGAGCAGTTCTTC	CASSQEVPGQVSYNEQFF
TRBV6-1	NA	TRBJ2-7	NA	TGTGCCAGCAGTGAAGCGCGGGCCCAGGCCTACGAGCAGTACTTC	CASSEARAQAYEQYF
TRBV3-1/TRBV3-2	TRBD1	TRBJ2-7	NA	TGTGCCAGCAGCCAAGATCGCCGGACAGGCTACGAGCAGTACTTC	CASSQDRRTGYEQYF
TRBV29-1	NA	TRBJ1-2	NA	TGCAGCGTTGAAGATCCAGGGTTCGGCTACACCTTC	CSVEDPGFGYTF
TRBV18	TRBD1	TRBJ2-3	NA	TGTGCCAGCTCACCGTGGGACAGGGACACAGATACGCAGTATTTT	CASSPWDRDTDTQYF
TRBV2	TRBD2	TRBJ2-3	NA	TGTGCCAGCAGCAGGGACTACACAGATACGCAGTATTTT	CASSRDYTDTQYF
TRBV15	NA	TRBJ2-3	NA	TGTGCCACCAGCCTAAACACAGATACGCAGTATTTT	CATSLNTDTQYF
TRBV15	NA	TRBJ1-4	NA	TGTGCCACCAGCAGAGTTCCGACACAGTCGAGACATGGGGAAAAACTGTTTTTT	CATSRVPTQSRHGEKLFF
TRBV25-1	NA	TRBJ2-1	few	TGTGCCAGCAGCCCTAGGGCAGGCTACTACAATGAGCAGTTCTTC	CASSPRAGYYNEQFF
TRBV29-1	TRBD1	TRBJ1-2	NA	TGCAGCGTTTCGGGACAGTTTCTTGGCTACACCTTC	CSVSGQFLGYTF
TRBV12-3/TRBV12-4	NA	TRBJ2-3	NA	TGTGCCAGCAGTTTTGCAGATACGCAGTATTTT	CASSFADTQYF
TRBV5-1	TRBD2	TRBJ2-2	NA	TGCGCCAGCAGCTCACCCGCCTCTAGCGGCGCGAACACCGGGGAGCTGTTTTTT	CASSSPASSGANTGELFF
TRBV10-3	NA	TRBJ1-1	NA	TGTGCCATCAGTGATCTCGACACCCGTCGACGAAATAATCCTGAAGCTTTCTTT	CAISDLDTRRRNNPEAFF
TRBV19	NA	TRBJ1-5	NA	TGTGCCAGTAGTCCGACGGGACACCATAGCAATCAGCCCCAGCATTTT	CASSPTGHHSNQPQHF
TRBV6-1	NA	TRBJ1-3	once	TGTGCCAGCAGTGAAGTATGGTCTAGCTCTGGAAACACCATATATTTT	CASSEVWSSSGNTIYF